This TCR beta chain was obtained from a study of blood T cell repertoires in COVID-19. About the research overall: The origin of the acute and convalescent COVID-19 samples was the United States, Italy and Spain.

Data came from immunoSEQ multiplex PCR; TCRdb stores just in-frame clones and leaves some out. The table lists some 270,000 clones, around 84% of them singletons, with 1.5% in the top ten. Per germline, CDR1 MNHEY and CDR2 SVGAGI. The CDR3 has 13 residues. V shed 0 bases and J shed 11 bases, with 11 bases lying between them. The origin of this receptor is a woman aged 40 to 50 who had recovered from COVID-19. The V call is TRBV6-5, the J call TRBJ1-5; D is ambiguous. Sequences were obtained from peripheral blood. The CDR3 sequence is CASSYSAGMAQHF. The CDR3, as DNA: TGTGCCAGCAGTTACTCGGCAGGTATGGCCCAGCATTTT.